This TCR beta chain was captured by sequencing in a study of a mutant IDH1 vaccine in newly diagnosed glioma. Overall study: Prior therapy was radiotherapy, temozolomide, or both; most received both.

This sample's time point: week 11, during vaccination. In the vaccine, a single dose held 300 ug of the mutant IDH1 20-mer peptide, along with topical imiquimod. This clone was counted a few times. Its specificity is not known. The CDR3 contains 17 residues. Deletions cut 5 bases from V and 8 bases from J, with 22 bases between. Germline lookup yields CDR1 SEHNR and CDR2 FQNEAQ (reference sequence). Libraries were prepared by immunoSEQ multiplex PCR; TCRdb keeps only in-frame clonotypes and omits some of them. The table has about 120,000 clones, just under 80% seen once. The chain links TRBV7-9 to TRBJ1-6, with D tentatively TRBD1 (5 bases). Sample: PBMCs, taken from a glioma patient whose treatment included an IDH1 peptide vaccine. The source is a man in his forties with glioma. The CDR3 region has the DNA TGTGCCAGCAGCCTGGGGGTGAGAATGGGGACCTATTCACCCCTCCACTTT. It specifies CASSLGVRMGTYSPLHF.